This T cell receptor (beta chain) stems from a study of human T cells and chemical hapten exposure. Across the study: Patches with 0.01% DPC went on the upper back, and the tests were read at 6 days.

Time point of the sample: pre-sensitization, week 0. Treatment denoted: therapeutic diphenylcyclopropenone sensitization with weekly scalp DPC. Comments on this clonotype: No antigen is known for it.

Study-level results: Counts of expanded TCRs at PT1 were positively correlated with patch test score.

The library labeled individual cDNA molecules by adding unique molecular identifiers to them. TCRdb reanalysed the RACE reads using MiXCR and keeps one entry per CDR3 protein. This sample has about 110,000 distinct CDR3 sequences, with 9.5% to 15% found just once. The CDR3 is 16 residues long. The J segment lost 1 base and the V segment lost 4 bases, leaving 5 bases of the junction unmatched. Germline-derived CDR1 and CDR2 are SGHDN and FVKESK. V gene TRBV14 combines with J gene TRBJ2-1; 9 positions match TRBD1. The specimen comprised whole blood, sampled in connection with sensitization to the hapten diphenylcyclopropenone (DPC). This receptor was obtained from a woman between 45 and 60 years old with alopecia areata. Some clones in this sample may be carry-over from other donors' samples. The CDR3 DNA sequence: TGTGCCAGCAGCCCGGGACAGGGAATGTCCTACAATGAGCAGTTCTTC. This gives the protein CASSPGQGMSYNEQFF.